This T cell receptor beta chain was captured in a study of blood T cells in healthy people across ages. J lost 8 bases, V lost 3 bases, and 11 bases had no gene match. The length of the CDR3 is 15 residues. The germline CDR1 and CDR2 sequences are SGDLS and YYNGEE. Isolated PBMCs totaled at least 6.5 million in each sample. Combining a sample-barcoded 5' primer with a J-beta primer mix, a second PCR ran for roughly 7 to 12 cycles. TCRdb independently ran MiXCR on the 5' RACE reads; one entry per CDR3 protein. The profile shows around 1.5 million distinct CDR3 sequences, roughly 60% of them singletons.

This receptor was obtained from a man aged 18-30 years in good health. The sequenced material came from blood. The chain has TRBV9 and TRBJ1-2; TRBD1 aligns across 9 bases. DNA of the CDR3: TGTGCCAGCAGCGCCCCGGGACAGGGCCGAGAGGGCTACACCTTC. It is translated as CASSAPGQGREGYTF. Looking up the rest from reference TRBV9 and TRBJ1-2 gives the full variable domain: DSGVTQTPKHLITATGQRVTLRCSPRSGDLSVYWYQQSLDQGLQFLIQYYNGEERAKGNILERFSAQQFPDLHSELNLSSLELGDSALYFCASSAPGQGREGYTFGSGTRLTVV.